This T cell receptor (beta chain) is drawn from a study of blood T cell repertoires in COVID-19 (dated by TCRdb to the early 2020s). Background on the whole study: The collaborator samples originated in the United States, Italy and Spain and spanned the acute and convalescent phases of COVID-19. The material from the prospective study consisted of cDNA or gDNA derived from T cells, B-cell-depleted T cells, or PBMCs. Samples were obtained from the ongoing ImmuneRACE study (first 160 participants) and from over 1,000 subjects provided by 6 global collaborators. The repertoires were made available in a free public database intended to serve as a resource for research on the immune response to SARS-CoV-2. Deeply sampled blood TCRbeta repertoires from subjects exposed to, actively infected with, or recovered from COVID-19 were included in the dataset. Where available, HLA class I and class II types were obtained from metadata supplied by the sample provider rather than from assay-based typing. The sample metadata nearly always contained a de-identified subject ID, COVID-19 status, age in years and sex.

Each collaborating institution followed its own protocols to collect whole blood in K2EDTA tubes. For TCRbeta analysis, collaborator samples were shipped as frozen whole blood, as isolated PBMCs, or as DNA extracted from either sample type. Study-level results and caveats: The amount of clinical and demographic metadata varied by source and participant and was provided uncurated.

TCRbeta CDR3 regions were amplified from genomic DNA by means of the immunoSEQ Assay, a bias-controlled multiplex PCR. On the study's bioinformatics: Nucleated cell counts per sample were estimated from amplification of reference gene primers within the assay. To quantify the absolute abundance of each unique TCRbeta CDR3 rearrangement, sequence reads were collapsed and filtered. For each sample, productive Simpson clonality was calculated as the square root of Simpson's diversity index over productive rearrangements. Held by TCRdb, this immuneACCESS table contains in-frame sequences only and omits some clones. Under half of the omission traces to an unresolved V gene where checked; the cause of the rest is unknown. Clone size and the V and J calls come from that table; the DNA yielded D and trimming. Counted in this sample were approximately 90,000 clones; 90% of them appeared once. Of the sample, 1.5% to 2% falls within the top ten clones.

The germline V gene supplies CDR1 SGHDT and CDR2 YYEEEE. Counted from cysteine to phenylalanine, this CDR3 has 13 amino acids. Of the read, only the CDR3 DNA is kept; its 39 bases are in frame from base 1. V loses 3 bases, J loses 4 bases, and the germline ends lie 8 bases apart. On this clone: The clone's antigen remains unknown. Within one base of it there is no much larger clone, and no base qualities were kept.

The receptor chain draws on TRBV5-6 and TRBJ1-5, with no confident D gene call. The sequenced sample consisted of peripheral blood. The sequence was obtained from a man between 60 and 75 years old with acute or convalescent COVID-19. CDR3 protein: CASSSRENQPQHF. The DNA is as follows: TGTGCCAGCAGCTCAAGGGAGAATCAGCCCCAGCATTTT.